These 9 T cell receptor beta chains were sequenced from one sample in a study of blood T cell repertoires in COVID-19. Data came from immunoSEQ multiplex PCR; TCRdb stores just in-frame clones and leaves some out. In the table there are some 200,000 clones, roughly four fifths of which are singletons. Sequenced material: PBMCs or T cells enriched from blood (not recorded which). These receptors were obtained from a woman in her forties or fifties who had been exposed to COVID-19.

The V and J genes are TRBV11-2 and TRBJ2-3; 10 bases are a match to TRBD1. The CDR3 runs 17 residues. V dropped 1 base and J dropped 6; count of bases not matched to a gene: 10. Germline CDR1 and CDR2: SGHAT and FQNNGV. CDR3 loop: CASSLVRPGTGADTQYF. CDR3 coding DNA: TGTGCCAGCAGCTTAGTGAGACCCGGGACAGGGGCTGATACGCAGTATTTT.

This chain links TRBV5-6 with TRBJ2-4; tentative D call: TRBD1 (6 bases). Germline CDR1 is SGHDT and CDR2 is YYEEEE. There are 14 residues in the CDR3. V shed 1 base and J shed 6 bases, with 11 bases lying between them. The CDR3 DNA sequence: TGTGCCAGCAGCTTGCAGGGGTCGGCAAACATTCAGTACTTC. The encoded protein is CASSLQGSANIQYF.

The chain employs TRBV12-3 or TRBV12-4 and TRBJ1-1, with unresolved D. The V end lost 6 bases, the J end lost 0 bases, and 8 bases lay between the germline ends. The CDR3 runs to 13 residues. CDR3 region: CASSLLLNTEAFF. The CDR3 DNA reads TGTGCCAGCAGCCTCCTTCTGAACACTGAAGCTTTCTTT.

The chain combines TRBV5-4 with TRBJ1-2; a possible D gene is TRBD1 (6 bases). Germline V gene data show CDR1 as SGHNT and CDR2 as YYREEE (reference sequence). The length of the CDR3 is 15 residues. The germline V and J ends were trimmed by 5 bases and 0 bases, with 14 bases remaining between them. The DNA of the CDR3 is TGTGCCAGCAGGGCCGGGACAAGCTCTAACTATGGCTACACCTTC. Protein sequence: CASRAGTSSNYGYTF.

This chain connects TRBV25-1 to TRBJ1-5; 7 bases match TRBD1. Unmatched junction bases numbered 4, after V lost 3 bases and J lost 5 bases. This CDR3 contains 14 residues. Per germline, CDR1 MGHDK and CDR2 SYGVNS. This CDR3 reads CASSDQGDYQPQHF. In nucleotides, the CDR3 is TGTGCCAGCAGTGATCAGGGGGATTATCAGCCCCAGCATTTT.

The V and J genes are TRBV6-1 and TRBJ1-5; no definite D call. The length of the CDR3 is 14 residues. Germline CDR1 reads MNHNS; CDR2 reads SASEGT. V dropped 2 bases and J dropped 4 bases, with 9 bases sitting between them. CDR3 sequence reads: CASSENGGNQPQHF. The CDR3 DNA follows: TGTGCCAGCAGTGAAAACGGAGGGAATCAGCCCCAGCATTTT.

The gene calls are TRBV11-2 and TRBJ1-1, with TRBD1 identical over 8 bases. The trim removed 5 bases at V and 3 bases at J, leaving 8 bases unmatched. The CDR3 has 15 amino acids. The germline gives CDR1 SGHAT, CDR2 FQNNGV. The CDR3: CASSPGGDLDTEAFF. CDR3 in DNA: TGTGCCAGCAGCCCAGGGGGCGATTTGGACACTGAAGCTTTCTTT.

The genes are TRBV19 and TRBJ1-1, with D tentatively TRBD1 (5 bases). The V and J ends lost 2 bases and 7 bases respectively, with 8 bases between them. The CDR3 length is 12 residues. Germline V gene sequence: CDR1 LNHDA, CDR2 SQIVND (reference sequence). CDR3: CASSIRGGEAFF. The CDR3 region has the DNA TGTGCCAGTAGTATAAGGGGAGGTGAAGCTTTCTTT.

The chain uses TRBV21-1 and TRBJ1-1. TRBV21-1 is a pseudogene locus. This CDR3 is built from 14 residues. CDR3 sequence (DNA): TGTGCCAGCAGCCCGAGCCCCCTGAACACTGAAGCTTTCTTT. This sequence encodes CASSPSPLNTEAFF.